The source of this T cell receptor beta chain is a study of T cells in Graves' hyperthyroidism and ophthalmopathy. Study as a whole: Peripheral blood sampling occurred at initial diagnosis, before any treatment.

This clonotype was found many times. Amplification of TCR beta CDR3 regions was performed using RNA transcripts as template. When the TCR CDR3 underwent first-round RT-PCR, the HTBI primer set was used. One entry per CDR3 protein results from TCRdb running MiXCR on the multiplex PCR reads. The sample lists 550,000 to 850,000 distinct CDR3 sequences, 15% to 20% occurring once. Diagnoses were made from clinical symptoms, serum measures (thyroxine and TRAb), thyroid ultrasound and orbital computed tomography. CDR3 length: 14 amino acids. Trimming stripped 5 bases from V and 7 bases from J, with 15 bases between. Germline V gene lookup returns CDR1 MNHEY and CDR2 SMNVEV (reference sequence).

The sequence came from a woman in her forties or fifties with Graves' hyperthyroidism that later progressed to Graves' ophthalmopathy. The sample comprised blood. The rearrangement uses TRBV27 and TRBJ1-5, with D possibly being TRBD1 (6 bases). The CDR3 reads CASSLSGGSQPQHF. DNA of the CDR3: TGTGCCAGCAGTCTGTCTGGGGGCAGCCAGCCCCAGCATTTT.